This paragraph covers one T cell receptor beta chain sequence. Its antigen is unknown. V shed 1 base and J shed 1 base, with 7 bases lying between them. CDR1 is SNHLY, CDR2 FYNNEI, per germline. The CDR3 extends over 14 amino acids. The sequencing depth, 1 in 200,000 to 1 in 1 million T cells, was the target. Measured with immunoSEQ multiplex PCR; TCRdb has only the in-frame clones, and not every one. The sample holds around 130,000 clones; around four fifths are singletons and the top ten take around 3%. The sample is drawn from a study of cytotoxic CD8 clonotypes in ibrutinib-treated CLL. Study-level information: After a median of about 70 months, 14 patients stayed remitted and 12 progressed; responses had been partial in some 25 and complete in 2. Study-level points and caveats: Starting clonality was above that of age-matched healthy donors and tracked circulating CD8+ T-cell counts. Treatment left the uncommon public clonotypes either contracted or stable in frequency.

V and J are TRBV2 and TRBJ1-1, with D maybe TRBD1 (5 bases). The source was PBMCs, collected after 24 months of ibrutinib treatment. The source of this sequence is a human donor with chronic lymphocytic leukemia. CDR3 protein: CASSEGTKNTEAFF. CDR3 nucleotides: TGTGCCAGCAGTGAAGGGACAAAGAACACTGAAGCTTTCTTT.